Shown below are 24 T cell receptor beta chains from a single sample sequenced in a study of T cells in Graves' hyperthyroidism and ophthalmopathy (dated by TCRdb to about 2019). Libraries came from multiplex PCR. Sequencing was carried out with an Illumina HiSeq 2000. Amplification of TCR beta CDR3 regions was carried out from RNA transcripts. A first-round RT-PCR of the TCR CDR3 used the HTBI primer set with the Qiagen OneStep RT-PCR kit. TCRdb reworked the public reads: Q25 trimming with fastp, MiXCR clone assembly, productive beta chains retained. Entries that share a CDR3 protein sequence are merged under the most common genes and DNA. The sample profile shows about 210,000 distinct CDR3 sequences; roughly 18% of them were found once. The ten top clones hold 50% of the sample. The specimen was blood. All receptors come from a man in his forties or fifties with Graves' hyperthyroidism.

The chain links TRBV27 to TRBJ1-3; D perhaps matches TRBD1 (6 bases). CDR1 and CDR2 (germline): MNHEY, SMNVEV (reference sequence). This CDR3 has 16 residues. Trimming removed 6 bases from V and 0 bases from J, with 15 bases in between. The CDR3 sequence is CASSPTRDTSGNTIYF. As DNA, the CDR3 is TGTGCCAGCAGCCCGACCCGGGACACCTCTGGAAACACCATATATTTT.

Ten or more counts support this clonotype. The chain uses TRBV18 and TRBJ2-5, with a possible D match to TRBD1 (5 bases). V lost 3 bases and J 3 bases, leaving 8 bases between the germline ends. The CDR3 runs 13 residues. Germline-derived CDR1 and CDR2 are KGHSH and LQKENI. The CDR3 nucleotides are TGTGCCAGCTCACCCGACAGTAAAGAGACCCAGTACTTC. It is translated as CASSPDSKETQYF.

The sample holds many counts of this clonotype. V and J are TRBV6-5 and TRBJ2-7; 8 nucleotides line up with TRBD2. V gave up 2 bases and J gave up 1 base; unmatched junction bases: 4. The germline gives CDR1 MNHEY, CDR2 SVGAGI. This CDR3 has 15 amino acids. CDR3 amino acids: CASSYVPSGSYEQYF. CDR3 coding DNA: TGTGCCAGCAGTTACGTACCTAGCGGGTCCTACGAGCAGTACTTC.

The chain employs TRBV28 and TRBJ2-5; D call uncertain. V lost 2 bases and J lost 5, with 18 bases in between. CDR3 length equals 16 residues. Germline loops: CDR1 MDHEN, CDR2 SYDVKM. DNA for the CDR3: TGTGCCAGCAGTTTAAAGCAGGAAAGAAACAAGGAGACCCAGTACTTC. It is translated as CASSLKQERNKETQYF.

This clonotype was seen repeatedly, ten times or more. The rearrangement joins TRBV28 to TRBJ2-3, with a tentative D call TRBD1 (7 bases). Germline loops: CDR1 MDHEN, CDR2 SYDVKM. This CDR3 contains 15 residues. The V gene lost 7 bases and the J gene lost 5 bases, with 19 bases spanning the gap. The CDR3 region has the DNA TGTGCCAGCACCTTAGGTGGGCAGGGGGGAGATACGCAGTATTTT. Amino acid sequence: CASTLGGQGGDTQYF. Full variable domain (outside the CDR3, taken from reference TRBV28 and TRBJ2-3): DVKVTQSSRYLVKRTGEKVFLECVQDMDHENMFWYRQDPGLGLRLIYFSYDVKMKEKGDIPEGYSVSREKKERFSLILESASTNQTSMYLCASTLGGQGGDTQYFGPGTRLTVL.

As regards this clonotype: Just one base apart from a much larger clone, this may be a read error. The chain joins TRBV12-3 or TRBV12-4 to TRBJ1-2, with D perhaps matching TRBD1 (5 bases). CDR3 length: 14 residues. CDR3 in amino acids: CASNRQPGNYGHTF. DNA of the CDR3: TGTGCCAGCAACCGACAGCCAGGGAACTATGGCCACACCTTC.

This clonotype was seen only a few times. A clone one base away is much larger, so this may be a read error. The chain employs TRBV11-3 and TRBJ2-1; either TRBD1 or TRBD2 may supply D (5 bases each). This CDR3 is built from 13 residues. Germline lookup yields CDR1 SGHNT and CDR2 YENEEA. For the CDR3, the DNA is TGTGTCAGCAGCCCGGGACCGCTAAATGAGCAGTTCTTC. Translating gives CVSSPGPLNEQFF.

The CDR3 here is CASSLIRRVAEAFF. CDR3 sequence (DNA): TGTGCCAGCAGCTTAATCCGGAGAGTGGCTGAAGCTTTCTTT. This chain joins TRBV7-2 and TRBJ1-1; no reliable D call. The V gene lost 2 bases and the J gene lost 6 bases, with 13 bases spanning the gap. Germline V gene lookup returns CDR1 SGHTA and CDR2 FQGNSA. The CDR3 spans 14 residues.

This clonotype was recorded many times. The V call is TRBV27, the J call TRBJ2-7; 12 bases fit TRBD2. The CDR3 has 17 residues. Germline loops: CDR1 MNHEY, CDR2 SMNVEV (reference sequence). The ends lost 5 bases at V and 0 bases at J; junction bases unmatched: 8. The CDR3 loop is CASSPTSGSFGSYEQYF. Here the CDR3 DNA reads TGTGCCAGCAGTCCGACTAGCGGGAGCTTTGGCTCCTACGAGCAGTACTTC.

This clonotype has a count of ten or more. CDR3 DNA sequence: TGCAGTGCTCCGGAGCGGGACGCAGATACGCAGTATTTT. Protein: CSAPERDADTQYF. The V and J genes are TRBV20-1 and TRBJ2-3, with 7 bases aligning to TRBD2. V lost 5 bases, J lost 4 bases, and 6 bases stayed unmatched. In germline, CDR1 is DFQATT, CDR2 SNEGSKA (reference sequence). This CDR3 comprises 13 residues.

This clonotype was observed many times. CDR3 region: CASSQRLGTEKLFF. CDR3 nucleotide sequence: TGTGCCAGCAGCCAAAGGCTGGGGACCGAAAAACTGTTTTTT. The chain couples TRBV3-1 to TRBJ1-4; maybe TRBD1 (5 bases). The V end was cut by 2 bases, the J end by 8 bases, with 12 bases between. The V gene's germline CDR1 is LGHDT and CDR2 YNNKEL (reference sequence). The CDR3 consists of 14 residues.

The genes are TRBV6-9 and TRBJ1-5, with 7 bases that match TRBD1. Germline V gene data show CDR1 as MNHGY and CDR2 as SVAAGI. The ends lost 6 bases at V and 2 bases at J; junction bases unmatched: 10. CDR3 length equals 16 residues. CDR3 residues: CASSYYAGQGNQPQHF. The DNA for the CDR3 is TGTGCCAGCAGCTACTATGCCGGACAGGGCAATCAGCCCCAGCATTTT.

This clonotype showed up just a few times. The chain has TRBV5-4 and TRBJ1-2, with D unresolved. The CDR3 has 13 residues. The V end was cut by 1 base, the J end by 7 bases, with 11 bases between. Germline CDR1 and CDR2: SGHNT and YYREEE (reference sequence). The CDR3 DNA reads TGTGCCAGCAGCTTGCAGGTCGTGGGTGGCTACACCTTC. Amino acids: CASSLQVVGGYTF.

This clonotype was found many times. The genes are TRBV7-2 and TRBJ2-1, with 12 bases identical to TRBD2. Germline trimming cut 5 bases from V and 10 bases from J; bases unmatched to any gene: 9. Per the germline V gene, CDR1 is SGHTA and CDR2 is FQGNSA. The CDR3 extends over 15 amino acids. The CDR3 is CASSPSSGRAREQFF. The CDR3, as DNA: TGTGCCAGCAGCCCGTCTAGCGGGAGGGCCAGAGAGCAGTTCTTC.

The sample holds many counts of this clonotype. The chain joins TRBV20-1 to TRBJ2-7; 9 bases align to TRBD1. CDR3 length: 14 amino acids. The germline CDR1 and CDR2 sequences are DFQATT and SNEGSKA (reference sequence). Trimming at V came to 7 bases and at J to 6 bases, leaving 13 bases not matched to a gene. Here the CDR3 reads CSVSTGTGNGEQYF. CDR3 DNA: TGCAGTGTCTCGACCGGGACAGGGAACGGCGAGCAGTACTTC.

The DNA for the CDR3 is TGCAGTGCCCAGACAGGGGTCTACGAGCAGTACTTC. Translated: CSAQTGVYEQYF. The chain uses TRBV20-1 and TRBJ2-7; 8 bases map to TRBD1. The CDR3 sequence is 12 residues long. The ends lost 6 bases at V and 3 bases at J; junction bases unmatched: 4. Germline V gene data show CDR1 as DFQATT and CDR2 as SNEGSKA (reference sequence).

This clonotype was seen repeatedly, ten times or more. The chain carries TRBV12-3 or TRBV12-4 and TRBJ1-1, with 8 bases matching TRBD1. The junction had 7 bases not matched to a gene; V was cut back by 5 bases and J by 5 bases. The CDR3 has 14 amino acids. This CDR3 reads CASSPRTGRTEAFF. CDR3 in DNA: TGTGCCAGCAGTCCCCGGACAGGGAGGACTGAAGCTTTCTTT.

The chain joins TRBV4-1 to TRBJ2-7, with D possibly being TRBD1 (6 bases). Germline V gives CDR1 MGHRA, CDR2 YSYEKL. Deletions cut 3 bases from V and 5 bases from J, with 8 bases between. The CDR3 has 12 amino acids. The DNA for the CDR3 is TGCGCCAGCAGCCAGAGGGGGAACGAGCAGTACTTC. Encoded protein: CASSQRGNEQYF.

The chain links TRBV11-2 to TRBJ2-7, with D possibly being TRBD2 (5 bases). This CDR3 spans 15 amino acids. Trimming took off 7 bases at V and 0 bases at J, with 16 bases between the two ends. The germline gives CDR1 SGHAT, CDR2 FQNNGV. In DNA, the CDR3 is TGTGCCAGCACCCCGGAGGCGAGCAGCTCCTACGAGCAGTACTTC. It encodes CASTPEASSSYEQYF.

V usage is TRBV19 and J usage is TRBJ2-2, with 8 bases that match TRBD1. This CDR3 region has 19 residues. The V gene's germline CDR1 is LNHDA and CDR2 SQIVND (reference sequence). V lost 3 bases and J lost 1; bases outside the gene matches: 13. CDR3 amino acids: CASSMRGTGRGLNTGELFF. CDR3 nucleotides: TGTGCCAGTAGTATGAGGGGGACAGGAAGAGGGCTGAACACCGGGGAGCTGTTTTTT.

Many counts were recorded for this clonotype. This chain uses TRBV2 with TRBJ2-3, with D uncertain. Germline CDR1 is SNHLY and CDR2 is FYNNEI. This CDR3 comprises 12 residues. The V and J ends lost 4 bases and 4 bases respectively, with 6 bases between them. The CDR3 reads CASSVLSDTQYF. The CDR3 DNA reads TGTGCCAGCAGTGTTTTGTCAGATACGCAGTATTTT.

This clonotype was observed a handful of times. The CDR3 sequence is CAWSVRVRDNQPQHF. CDR3 bases: TGTGCCTGGAGTGTAAGGGTCAGGGACAATCAGCCCCAGCATTTT. This chain uses TRBV30 with TRBJ1-5; TRBD1 is a possible D gene (5 bases). Trimming removed 0 bases at V and 3 bases at J, with 12 bases between. From germline, CDR1 is GTSNPN and CDR2 SVGIG (reference sequence). The CDR3 covers 15 residues.

In this sample, this clonotype turned up many times. J is TRBJ2-5 and V is TRBV12-3 or TRBV12-4; D gene unclear. Deletions cut 3 bases from V and 2 bases from J, with 7 bases between. This CDR3 has 13 amino acids. CDR3 region: CASSFTVQETQYF. The DNA of the CDR3 is TGTGCCAGCAGTTTCACCGTTCAAGAGACCCAGTACTTC.

This clonotype was recorded a few times. The chain has TRBV7-8 and TRBJ2-1; D gene ambiguous. The CDR3 consists of 14 residues. CDR1 and CDR2 from the germline V gene are SGHVS and FQNEAQ. V gave up 1 base and J gave up 0 bases, with 4 bases separating them. CDR3 amino acids: CASSLVGSYNEQFF. CDR3 DNA: TGTGCCAGCAGCTTAGTGGGCTCCTACAATGAGCAGTTCTTC.